This T cell receptor beta chain came from a study of breast tumors, draining lymph nodes, adjacent tissues. In TCRdb, the multiplex PCR reads were re-called with MiXCR into one record per CDR3 protein. The repertoire consists of 26,000 or so distinct CDR3 sequences, with less than 25% occurring once and the leading ten covering approximately 12%. Losses at the gene ends were 0 bases for V and 5 bases for J; bases not matched to a gene: 5. The CDR3 sequence is 15 residues long. Germline CDR1 and CDR2: SGDLS and YYNGEE. This clonotype was found many times. The chain recombines TRBV9 with TRBJ2-1; 7 nucleotides align to TRBD2. The sample taken for sequencing was breast tumor tissue. The clonotype originates from a female donor with breast cancer. Some clones in this sample may be carry-over from other donors' samples. The CDR3 loop reads CASSVGGGRDNEQFF. The DNA for the CDR3 is TGTGCCAGCAGCGTAGGGGGAGGGAGAGACAATGAGCAGTTCTTC.